This T cell receptor (beta chain) was identified during a study of cytomegalovirus exposure and HLA in healthy donors. Despite likely unrecorded immune exposures, the donors were nominally healthy at the time of sampling. Note on this clone: The antigen remains unidentified.

Unmatched junction bases numbered 10, after V lost 6 bases and J lost 8 bases. The CDR3 has 14 residues. Germline lookup yields CDR1 MRHNA and CDR2 SNTAGT. Study-level findings and limits: Later, TCR association rates were found to vary by HLA locus, highest for DRB1 and lowest for HLA-C. In a later analysis, more than 15,000 TCR beta sequences were associated with HLA alleles at 0.05 false discovery rate. Upon later analysis, HLA-associated TCR beta chains proved more clonally expanded than other, equally common chains.

PCR used 60 Vbeta primers and 13 Jbeta primers. Assay: immunoSEQ multiplex PCR; the TCRdb copy retains only in-frame clones and omits some. The sample includes some 160,000 clones, less than 90% seen only once; the top ten take more than 1.5%. The sample comprised PBMCs. The sequence was collected from a young man in good health and CMV-seronegative. The V gene is TRBV6-4, the J gene TRBJ2-3; 8 bases match TRBD2. The CDR3 DNA sequence: TGTGCCAGCAGCTCCGGGACCGGGGGGGGTACGCAGTATTTT. It encodes CASSSGTGGGTQYF.